These 8 T cell receptor beta chains were all obtained from the same sample, sequenced in a study of T cells expressing NK-cell markers. TCRdb reworked the 5' RACE reads into one entry per CDR3 protein, no DNA. Across 550,000 to 600,000 distinct CDR3 sequences, the top ten clones capture approximately 3.5% of the sample. Sequenced: blood T cells: a sorted CD56 or NKG2C T cell subset, CD4+ or CD8+ T cells, or bulk PBMC T cells (not recorded which). The receptor set was obtained from a man aged 18 to 29 in good health.

The genes are TRBV2 and TRBJ2-5; TCRdb gives TRBD2 as the D gene, but with no DNA this cannot be confirmed. This CDR3 has 14 amino acids. Germline V lookup: CDR1 SNHLY, CDR2 FYNNEI. CDR3 amino acids: CASSEGGVAETQYF.

CDR3 region: CASTYGYTQYF. The chain has TRBV6-5 and TRBJ2-3. Germline CDR1 and CDR2: MNHEY and SVGAGI. The CDR3 has 11 amino acids.

The J gene is TRBJ2-7, the V gene TRBV21-1; the D call from TCRdb, TRBD2, cannot be confirmed without DNA. TRBV21-1 has pseudogene status. This CDR3 contains 15 residues. CDR3 in amino acids: CASSRIGPGRREQYF.

The rearrangement links TRBV12-3 or TRBV12-4 to TRBJ2-3; the TRBD2 assignment by TCRdb is unverifiable without DNA. This CDR3 contains 17 residues. The CDR3 loop is CASSAPTSGSLPDTQYF.

The chain uses TRBV11-2 and TRBJ2-1; TCRdb's D call, TRBD1, is unchecked because there is no DNA. Germline CDR1 SGHAT, CDR2 FQNNGV. There are 15 residues in the CDR3. CDR3 sequence reads: CASSFGRGGGNEQFF.

The chain employs TRBV29-1 and TRBJ2-3; TCRdb's assignment of TRBD2 cannot be checked, as there is no DNA. Germline lookup yields CDR1 SQVTM and CDR2 ANQGSEA. The CDR3 is 18 amino acids. The CDR3 loop is CSVEGAASSGASTDTQYF.

The J gene is TRBJ1-5, the V gene TRBV4-2; the D call of TRBD1 rests on TCRdb alone, since no DNA is present to check it. Per germline, CDR1 LGHNA and CDR2 YNFKEQ. The CDR3 runs 15 residues. CDR3 region: CASSQGTGSNQPQHF.

The chain has TRBV3-1 and TRBJ2-1; the TRBD2 assignment by TCRdb is unverifiable without DNA. This CDR3 has 17 amino acids. Germline-derived CDR1 and CDR2 are LGHDT and YNNKEL (reference sequence). CDR3 in amino acids: CASSLPLLAGSYNEQFF.